The sample holds many counts of the clone carrying this T cell receptor beta chain. The data derive from a study of T cells after yellow fever vaccination. TCRdb recomputed calls from the 5' RACE reads with MiXCR, one row per CDR3 protein. Counted here are roughly 120,000 distinct CDR3 sequences, about 7.4% occurring once; the ten biggest clones make up roughly 2.5%. The V end lost 4 bases, the J end lost 0 bases, and 13 bases lay between the germline ends. CDR1 and CDR2 from the germline V gene are SGHTA and FQGNSA. The CDR3 loop spans 16 amino acids. The sample consisted of CD4+ T cells sorted from PBMCs, taken around 10 days after the first yellow fever vaccination. The chain combines TRBV7-2 with TRBJ2-1, with D possibly being TRBD2 (5 bases). The source of this sequence is a man between 18 and 35 years old who received the YFV17D yellow fever vaccine. CDR3 coding DNA: TGTGCCAGCAGCTCACCCCCGGGGAACTCCTACAATGAGCAGTTCTTC. It encodes CASSSPPGNSYNEQFF.